The sequence of this T cell receptor beta chain was determined in a study of CD8 T cells in ankylosing spondylitis. MiXCR, run by TCRdb on the 5' RACE reads, gives a single entry per CDR3 protein. The data show 340,000 or so distinct CDR3 sequences, roughly 15% seen once. Regarding the study as a whole: The authors found the disease-linked clones to be CD8+ and relatively rare in peripheral blood.

Unmatched junction bases numbered 16, after V lost 10 bases and J lost 8 bases. This CDR3 contains 16 residues. From germline, CDR1 is MDHEN and CDR2 SYDVKM. Comments on this clonotype: Its antigen is undetermined.

The chain carries TRBV28 and TRBJ1-6, with TRBD1 matching 8 bases. Specimen: blood, either unsorted or a sorted T cell fraction (not recorded which). The source of this sequence is a male donor with ankylosing spondylitis or in good health (not recorded which). This chain's CDR3 is CATTSRQGRADSPLHF. CDR3 nucleotide sequence: TGTGCCACTACCTCCAGACAGGGGCGTGCGGATTCACCCCTCCACTTT.